This T cell receptor (beta chain) is drawn from a study of molecular identifiers for immune sequencing clone quantification (dated by TCRdb to the late 2010s). With regard to the full study: For a replicate experiment, RNA from around 20,000 or 99,000 naive CD8 T cells was divided into five aliquots, of which four were sequenced. The study was a methods study using CD8 T cells to benchmark molecular-identifier clustering-based TCR repertoire sequencing (MIDCIRS) and TCR RNA copy counting. Overall study results and their limits: Spiked-in Jurkat TCR RNA equivalent to a single cell was reported to be detectable even among fewer than 1.2 million naive CD8 T cells. Highly expanded clone sizes could be underestimated because identical TCR molecules may share a barcode. The naive libraries included spiked-in Jurkat TCR RNA (under eleven copies' worth), and this Jurkat TCR RNA is not part of the donor repertoire. Without barcode sub-clustering, chimeric consensus sequences inflated TCR diversity; chimeras reached as high as 47%. Modeling indicated about 3 TCR RNA copies recovered per cell, compared with 7.5 to 10 by digital PCR, which implies a capture efficiency of approximately 29%. In CMV-specific effector cells, clones with more than 20 RNA copies contained over 99% of molecules, whereas in naive cells such clones contained under 1% of molecules.

Libraries of naive CD8 T cells were generated from roughly 21,000 to 960,000 sorted cells, with 10%, 30% or 50% of the purified RNA used. Naive CD8 T cells, defined as CD8+CD4-CCR7+CD45RA+, were FACS-sorted into RLT Plus buffer on a BD FACSAria II. To test detection sensitivity, Jurkat RNA equal to around nine TCR copies was added to samples of roughly 18,000-1,000,000 naive CD8 T cells. CD8 T cells were enriched using RosetteSep CD8+ T Cell Enrichment Cocktail and Ficoll-Paque, and the enriched cells then underwent ACK red cell lysis. Library generation was performed with PCR. Sequencing was performed on a NextSeq 500. Bulk TCR libraries were made following a previously described method, with the TCR primers given in Table S5. Total RNA was purified with the Qiagen AllPrep DNA/RNA kit. Before analysis, reads from multiple sequencing runs of one library were combined. In the source study's methods: Reads were retained only if their TCR constant sequence matched exactly, and those retained reads were trimmed to 150 nt and grouped according to their 12-nt molecular barcodes. Reads inside each barcode group were sub-clustered using a 15% Levenshtein threshold, and a quality-weighted consensus sequence was constructed for each RNA molecule. Non-functional sequences were excluded, and lower-count sequences lying one edit away from another sequence were also excluded. Barcode sub-clusters with fewer than 20% of the maximum read count were removed, based on fitting two negative binomial distributions. The public reads were reanalyzed by TCRdb: fastp trimming at Q25, MiXCR alignment, in-frame beta chains only. Every CDR3 protein is listed once, alongside the most common genes and DNA of its rows. What appears here as the V and J calls and clone size reflects TCRdb's work, not the paper's. The sample table records under 350,000 distinct CDR3 sequences; 24% of these occur just once. The ten largest clones add up to about 0.73% of the sample.

The CDR3 covers 13 residues, taking in both the cysteine and the phenylalanine. Just CDR3 DNA is preserved here, 39 bases in frame from base 1. V is shortened by 5 bases, J by 8 bases, and the region joining them spans 13 bases. Looking up the germline V gene yields CDR1 SGHNT and CDR2 YENEEA. As regards this clonotype: Its antigen is unknown. Base-call qualities are not available, and no considerably larger clone is one nucleotide away.

Input material: naive CD8+ T cells from blood, with Jurkat cell RNA spiked in. The cell subset or site label here, explained by the study, means: FACS-sorted CD8+CD4-CCR7+CD45RA+ naive T cells. The rearrangement joined TRBV11-3 to TRBJ2-1, with TRBD1 perhaps the D gene, on 6 matching bases. This TCR was recovered from a human donor in good health. Some libraries in this study had Jurkat cell RNA spiked in. The CDR3 in this case is CASSVGGYDEQFF. The DNA sequence is as follows: TGTGCCAGCAGCGTAGGGGGTTACGATGAGCAGTTCTTC.